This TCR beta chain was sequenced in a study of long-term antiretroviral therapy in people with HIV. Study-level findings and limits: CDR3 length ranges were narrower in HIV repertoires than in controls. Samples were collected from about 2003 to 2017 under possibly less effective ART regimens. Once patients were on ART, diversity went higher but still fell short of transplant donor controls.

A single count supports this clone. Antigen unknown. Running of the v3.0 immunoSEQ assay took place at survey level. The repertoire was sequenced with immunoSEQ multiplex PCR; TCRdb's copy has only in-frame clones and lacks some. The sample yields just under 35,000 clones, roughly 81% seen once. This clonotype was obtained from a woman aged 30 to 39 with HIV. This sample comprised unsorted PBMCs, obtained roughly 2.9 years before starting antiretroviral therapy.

The CDR3 region has the DNA TGTGCCAGCAGTGAAGCGGGTTCAAGGGGGGAGCAGTACGTC. Amino acids: CASSEAGSRGEQYV. The rearrangement uses TRBV6-1 and TRBJ2-7; maybe TRBD1 (6 bases). Between the trimmed V and J ends, which lost 0 bases and 7 bases, there was a span of 13 bases. This CDR3 contains 14 residues. The V gene's germline CDR1 is MNHNS and CDR2 SASEGT.